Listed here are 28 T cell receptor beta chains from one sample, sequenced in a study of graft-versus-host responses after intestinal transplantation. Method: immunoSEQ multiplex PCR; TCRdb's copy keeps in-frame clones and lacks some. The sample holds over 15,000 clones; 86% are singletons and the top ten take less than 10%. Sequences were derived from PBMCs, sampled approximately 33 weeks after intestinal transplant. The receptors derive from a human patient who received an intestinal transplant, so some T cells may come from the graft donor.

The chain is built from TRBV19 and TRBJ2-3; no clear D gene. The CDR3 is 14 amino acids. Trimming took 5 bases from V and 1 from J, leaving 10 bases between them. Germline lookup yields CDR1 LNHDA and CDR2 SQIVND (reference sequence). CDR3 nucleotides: TGTGCCAGTAGTGTACCTTTCGGCACAGATACGCAGTATTTT. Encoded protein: CASSVPFGTDTQYF.

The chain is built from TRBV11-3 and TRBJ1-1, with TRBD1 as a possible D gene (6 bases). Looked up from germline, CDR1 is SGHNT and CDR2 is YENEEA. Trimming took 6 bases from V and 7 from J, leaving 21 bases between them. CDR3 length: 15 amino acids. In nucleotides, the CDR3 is TGTGCCAGCAGTCAATTAGGGGGGATACGCGGTGAAGCTTTCTTT. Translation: CASSQLGGIRGEAFF.

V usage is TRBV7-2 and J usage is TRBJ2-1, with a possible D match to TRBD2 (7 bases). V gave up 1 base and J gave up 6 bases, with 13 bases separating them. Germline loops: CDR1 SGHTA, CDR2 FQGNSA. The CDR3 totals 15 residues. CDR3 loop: CASSLGGGLFNEQFF. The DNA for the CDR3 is TGTGCCAGCAGCTTAGGCGGGGGCCTATTCAATGAGCAGTTCTTC.

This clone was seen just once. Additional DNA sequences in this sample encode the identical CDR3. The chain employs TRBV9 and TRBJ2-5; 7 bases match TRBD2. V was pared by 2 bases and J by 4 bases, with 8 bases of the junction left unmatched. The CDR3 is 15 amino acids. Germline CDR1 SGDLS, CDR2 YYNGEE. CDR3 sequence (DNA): TGTGCCAGCAGCGTTTGGGGGTCGGGGGGAGAGACCCAGTACTTC. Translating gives CASSVWGSGGETQYF.

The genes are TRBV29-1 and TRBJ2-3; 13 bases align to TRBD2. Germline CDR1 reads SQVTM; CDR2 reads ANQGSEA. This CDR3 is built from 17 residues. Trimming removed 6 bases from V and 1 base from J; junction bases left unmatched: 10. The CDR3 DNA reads TGCAGCGTGGAAACTAGCGGGGGGGCCATAGGCACAGATACGCAGTATTTT. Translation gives CSVETSGGAIGTDTQYF.

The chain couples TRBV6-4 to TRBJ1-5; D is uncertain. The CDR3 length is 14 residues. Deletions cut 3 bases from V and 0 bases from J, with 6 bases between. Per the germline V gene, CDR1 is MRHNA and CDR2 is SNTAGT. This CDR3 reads CASSEGYSNQPQHF. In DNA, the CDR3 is TGTGCCAGCAGTGAGGGATATAGCAATCAGCCCCAGCATTTT.

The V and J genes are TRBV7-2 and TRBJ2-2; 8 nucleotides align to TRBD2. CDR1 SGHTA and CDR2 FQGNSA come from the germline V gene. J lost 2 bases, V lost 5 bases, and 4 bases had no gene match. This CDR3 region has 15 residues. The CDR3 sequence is CASSHSGANTGELFF. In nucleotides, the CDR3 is TGTGCCAGCAGCCATAGCGGGGCCAACACCGGGGAGCTGTTTTTT.

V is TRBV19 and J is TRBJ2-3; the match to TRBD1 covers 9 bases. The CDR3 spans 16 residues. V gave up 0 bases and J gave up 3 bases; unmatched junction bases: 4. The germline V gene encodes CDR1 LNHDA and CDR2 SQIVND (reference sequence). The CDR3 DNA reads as TGTGCCAGTAGTATAGATGGGACAGGGTTGACAGATACGCAGTATTTT. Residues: CASSIDGTGLTDTQYF.

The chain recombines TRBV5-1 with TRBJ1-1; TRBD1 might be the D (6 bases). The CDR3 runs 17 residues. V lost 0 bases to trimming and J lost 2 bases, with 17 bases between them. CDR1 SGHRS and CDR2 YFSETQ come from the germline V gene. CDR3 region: CASSLATGALSNTEAFF. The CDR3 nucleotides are TGCGCCAGCAGCTTGGCTACGGGGGCGTTATCTAACACTGAAGCTTTCTTT.

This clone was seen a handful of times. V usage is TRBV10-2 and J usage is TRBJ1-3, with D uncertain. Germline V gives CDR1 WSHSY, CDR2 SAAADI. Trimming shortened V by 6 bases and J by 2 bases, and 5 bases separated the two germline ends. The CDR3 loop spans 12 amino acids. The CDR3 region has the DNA TGCGCCAGCAGGGAGCCTGGAAACACCATATATTTT. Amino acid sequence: CASREPGNTIYF.

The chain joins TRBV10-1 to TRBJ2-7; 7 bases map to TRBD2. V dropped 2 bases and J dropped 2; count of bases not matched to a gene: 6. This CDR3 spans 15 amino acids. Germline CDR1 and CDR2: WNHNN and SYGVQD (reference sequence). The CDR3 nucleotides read TGCGCCAGCAGTGAGGCTAGCGGCGATCCCTACGAGCAGTACTTC. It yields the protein CASSEASGDPYEQYF.

The CDR3 bases are TGTGCCAGCAGCTTCGAGACAGAAGAGCATTCACCCCTCCACTTT. Amino acids: CASSFETEEHSPLHF. This chain uses TRBV5-5 with TRBJ1-6, with a tentative D call TRBD1 (5 bases). The CDR3 loop spans 15 amino acids. From germline, CDR1 is SGHKS and CDR2 YYEKEE (reference sequence). Deletions cut 2 bases from V and 8 bases from J, with 14 bases between.

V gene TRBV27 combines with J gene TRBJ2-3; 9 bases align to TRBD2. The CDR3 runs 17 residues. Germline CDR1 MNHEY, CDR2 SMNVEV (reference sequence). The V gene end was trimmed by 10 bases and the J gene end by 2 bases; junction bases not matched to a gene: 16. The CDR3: CATRRIRLAVNTDTQYF. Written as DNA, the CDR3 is TGTGCCACCCGTCGAATCCGACTAGCGGTTAACACAGATACGCAGTATTTT.

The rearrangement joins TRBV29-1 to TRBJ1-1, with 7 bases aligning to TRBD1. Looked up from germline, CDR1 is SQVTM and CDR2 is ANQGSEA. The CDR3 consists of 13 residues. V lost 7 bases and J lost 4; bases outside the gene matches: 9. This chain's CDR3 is CSGKRDRGTEAFF. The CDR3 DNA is TGCAGCGGGAAACGGGACAGAGGCACTGAAGCTTTCTTT.

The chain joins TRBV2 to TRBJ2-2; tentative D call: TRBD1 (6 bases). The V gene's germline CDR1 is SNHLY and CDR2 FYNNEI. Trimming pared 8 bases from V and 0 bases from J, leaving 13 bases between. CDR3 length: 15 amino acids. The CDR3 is CASEGQNTNTGELFF. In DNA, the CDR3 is TGTGCCAGCGAAGGACAGAACACGAACACCGGGGAGCTGTTTTTT.

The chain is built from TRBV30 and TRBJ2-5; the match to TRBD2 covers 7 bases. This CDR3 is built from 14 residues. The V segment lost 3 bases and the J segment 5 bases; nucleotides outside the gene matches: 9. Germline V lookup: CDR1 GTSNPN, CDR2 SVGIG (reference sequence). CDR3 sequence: CAWSPSGGGETQYF. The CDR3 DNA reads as TGTGCCTGGAGCCCCTCGGGGGGTGGTGAGACCCAGTACTTC.

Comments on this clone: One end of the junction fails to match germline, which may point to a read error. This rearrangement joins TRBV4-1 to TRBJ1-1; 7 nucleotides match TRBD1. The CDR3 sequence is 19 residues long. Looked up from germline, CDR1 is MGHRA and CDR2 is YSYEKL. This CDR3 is CASSPSPPGQSILNTEAFF. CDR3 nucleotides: TGCGCCAGCAGCCCAAGTCCCCCGGGACAGTCTATACTGAACACTGAGGCTTTCTTT.

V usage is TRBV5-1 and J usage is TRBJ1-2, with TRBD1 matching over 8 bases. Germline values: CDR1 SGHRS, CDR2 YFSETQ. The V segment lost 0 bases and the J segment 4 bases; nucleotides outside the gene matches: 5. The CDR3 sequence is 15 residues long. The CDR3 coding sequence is TGCGCCAGCAGCTTGGACAGGGGGAAGGCCTATGGCTACACCTTC. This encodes CASSLDRGKAYGYTF.

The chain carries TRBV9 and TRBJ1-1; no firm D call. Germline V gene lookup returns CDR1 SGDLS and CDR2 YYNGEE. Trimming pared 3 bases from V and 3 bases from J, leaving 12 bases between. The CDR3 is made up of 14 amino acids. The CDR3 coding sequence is TGTGCCAGCAGCGCTGAACCGGCGGACACTGAAGCTTTCTTT. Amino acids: CASSAEPADTEAFF.

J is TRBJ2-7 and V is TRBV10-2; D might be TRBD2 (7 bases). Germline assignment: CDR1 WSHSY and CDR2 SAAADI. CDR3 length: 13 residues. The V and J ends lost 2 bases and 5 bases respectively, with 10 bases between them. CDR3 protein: CASSEGGGDEQYF. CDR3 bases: TGCGCCAGCAGTGAGGGAGGGGGGGACGAGCAGTACTTC.

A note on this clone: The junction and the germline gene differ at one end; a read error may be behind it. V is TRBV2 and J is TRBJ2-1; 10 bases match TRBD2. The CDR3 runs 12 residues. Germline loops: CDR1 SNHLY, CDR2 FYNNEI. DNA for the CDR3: TGTGCCAGCAGTGACGAGCGGGGGGGGCCGGTCTTC. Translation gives CASSDERGGPVF.

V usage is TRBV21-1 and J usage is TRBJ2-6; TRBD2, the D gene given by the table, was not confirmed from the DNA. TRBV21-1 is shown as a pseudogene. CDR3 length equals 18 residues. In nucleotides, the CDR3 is TGTGCCAGCAGTCTCGTACGAACACGGGAGCCTGGGGCCAACGTCCTGACTTTC. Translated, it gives CASSLVRTREPGANVLTF.

CDR3 coding DNA: TGTGCCATCTTCTCGCTAGTCTACAATGAGCAGTTCTTC. It codes for CAIFSLVYNEQFF. The rearrangement links TRBV10-3 to TRBJ2-1; no clear D. From germline, CDR1 is ENHRY and CDR2 SYGVKD. There are 13 residues in the CDR3. Between the trimmed V and J ends, which lost 8 bases and 3 bases, there was a span of 11 bases.

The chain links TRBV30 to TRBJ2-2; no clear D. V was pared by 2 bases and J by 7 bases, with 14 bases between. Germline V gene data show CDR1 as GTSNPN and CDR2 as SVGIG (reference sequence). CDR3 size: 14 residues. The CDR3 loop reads CAWSQYLRSGELFF. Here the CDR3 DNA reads TGTGCCTGGAGTCAATACCTCAGGAGCGGGGAGCTGTTTTTT.

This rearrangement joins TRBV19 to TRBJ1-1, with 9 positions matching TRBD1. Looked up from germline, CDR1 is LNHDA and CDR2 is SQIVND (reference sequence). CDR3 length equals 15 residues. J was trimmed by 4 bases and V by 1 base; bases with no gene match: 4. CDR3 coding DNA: TGTGCCAGTAGTATAGGGGACAGGGTAGCCACTGAAGCTTTCTTT. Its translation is CASSIGDRVATEAFF.

The CDR3 region has the DNA TGCGCCAGCAGCCCCGGGGCCCTAAGCGCCCTTAATGAAAAACTGTTTTTT. Residues: CASSPGALSALNEKLFF. The chain couples TRBV5-1 to TRBJ1-4; a weak D match, TRBD1 (5 bases). Trimming shortened V by 4 bases and J by 4 bases, and 20 bases separated the two germline ends. There are 17 residues in the CDR3. Germline CDR1 and CDR2: SGHRS and YFSETQ. The whole variable domain, remainder taken from reference TRBV5-1 and TRBJ1-4, is KAGVTQTPRYLIKTRGQQVTLSCSPISGHRSVSWYQQTPGQGLQFLFEYFSETQRNKGNFPGRFSGRQFSNSRSEMNVSTLELGDSALYLCASSPGALSALNEKLFFGSGTQLSVL.

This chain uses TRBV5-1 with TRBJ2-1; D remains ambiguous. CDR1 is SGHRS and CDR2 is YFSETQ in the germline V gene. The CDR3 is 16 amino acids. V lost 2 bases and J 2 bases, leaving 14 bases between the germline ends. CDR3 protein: CASSLSGPGAYNEQFF. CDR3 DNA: TGCGCCAGCAGCTTATCCGGGCCTGGGGCCTACAATGAGCAGTTCTTC. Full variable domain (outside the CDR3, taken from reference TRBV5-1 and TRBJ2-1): KAGVTQTPRYLIKTRGQQVTLSCSPISGHRSVSWYQQTPGQGLQFLFEYFSETQRNKGNFPGRFSGRQFSNSRSEMNVSTLELGDSALYLCASSLSGPGAYNEQFFGPGTRLTVL.

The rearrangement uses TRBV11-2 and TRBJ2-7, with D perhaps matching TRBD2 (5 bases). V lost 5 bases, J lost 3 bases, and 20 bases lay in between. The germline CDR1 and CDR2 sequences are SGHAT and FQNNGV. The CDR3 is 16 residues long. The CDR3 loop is CASSERGLALIYEQYF. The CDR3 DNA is TGTGCCAGCAGCGAGCGTGGCCTAGCTCTCATCTACGAGCAGTACTTC.